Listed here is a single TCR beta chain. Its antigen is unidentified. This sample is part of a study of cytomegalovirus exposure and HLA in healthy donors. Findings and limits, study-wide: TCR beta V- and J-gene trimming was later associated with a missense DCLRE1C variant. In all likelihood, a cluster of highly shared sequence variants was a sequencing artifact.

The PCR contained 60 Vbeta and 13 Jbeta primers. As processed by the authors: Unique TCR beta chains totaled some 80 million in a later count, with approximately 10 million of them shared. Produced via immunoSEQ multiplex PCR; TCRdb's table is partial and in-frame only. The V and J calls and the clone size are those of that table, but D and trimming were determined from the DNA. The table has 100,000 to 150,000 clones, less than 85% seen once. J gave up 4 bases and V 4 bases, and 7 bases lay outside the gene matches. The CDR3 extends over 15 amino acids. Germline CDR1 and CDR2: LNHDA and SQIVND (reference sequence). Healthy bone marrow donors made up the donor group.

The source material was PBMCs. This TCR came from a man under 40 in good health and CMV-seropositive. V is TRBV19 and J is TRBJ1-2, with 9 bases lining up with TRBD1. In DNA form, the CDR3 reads TGTGCCAGTAGTACCGGGACAGGGAAACTCTATGGCTACACCTTC. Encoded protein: CASSTGTGKLYGYTF.